The T cell receptor beta chain described here comes from a study of technical replicates of blood from several donors. Generated by immunoSEQ multiplex PCR, the TCRdb table keeps only in-frame clones and is missing some. The repertoire holds about 89,000 clones, with around 94% as singletons. This CDR3 is built from 14 residues. V trimming: 7 bases; J trimming: 8 bases; junction bases outside the gene matches: 7. Per germline, CDR1 MNHEY and CDR2 SVGAGI. This clone was recorded a few times. The J gene is TRBJ1-6, the V gene TRBV6-5; TRBD1 aligns across 8 bases. This TCR came from a human donor in good health. What was sequenced was T cells isolated from PBMCs. CDR3 sequence (DNA): TGTGCCAGCAATACCGGGACAGGACATTCACCCCTCCACTTT. This encodes CASNTGTGHSPLHF.